This passage covers 5 T cell receptor beta chains from one sample sequenced in a study of cytomegalovirus exposure and HLA in healthy donors. Researchers ran the PCR with 60 Vbeta and 13 Jbeta primers. Profiled with immunoSEQ multiplex PCR; TCRdb holds only in-frame clones, not every one. The table records 150,000 to 200,000 clones, roughly 80% of them present only once. The source material was PBMCs. The receptors here all came from a male donor in good health and CMV-seronegative.

The chain combines TRBV2 with TRBJ2-7; D gene uncertain. The CDR3 spans 12 residues. CDR1 and CDR2 from the germline V gene are SNHLY and FYNNEI. V lost 4 bases to trimming and J lost 6 bases, with 10 bases between them. DNA for the CDR3: TGTGCCAGCAGTGGGTCGGGTGGCGAGCAGTACTTC. Translation gives CASSGSGGEQYF.

The CDR3 spells CASSLFEALYGYTF. In nucleotides, the CDR3 is TGTGCCAGCAGCTTATTCGAGGCGCTCTATGGCTACACCTTC. The chain is built from TRBV7-9 and TRBJ1-2; D gene unclear. The ends were cut back, 2 bases at V and 4 bases at J, with 11 bases in the middle. Germline V gene data show CDR1 as SEHNR and CDR2 as FQNEAQ (reference sequence). This CDR3 spans 14 amino acids.

The chain joins TRBV11-3 to TRBJ1-3, with D perhaps matching TRBD1 (5 bases). In germline, CDR1 is SGHNT, CDR2 YENEEA. V lost 6 bases and J lost 4, with 13 bases in between. The CDR3 length is 14 residues. The CDR3 bases are TGTGCCAGCAGGTGGGGACTTTCGGGAAACACCATATATTTT. This gives the protein CASRWGLSGNTIYF.

The CDR3 region has the DNA TGTGCCAGTAGGGTTGTAACGGGGATTAACTATGGCTACACCTTC. Protein sequence: CASRVVTGINYGYTF. The chain links TRBV19 to TRBJ1-2; D is unclear. CDR3 length equals 15 residues. V lost 6 bases, J lost 1 base, and 15 bases lay in between. From germline, CDR1 is LNHDA and CDR2 SQIVND (reference sequence).

The chain carries TRBV6-5 and TRBJ2-1; TRBD2 is a possible D gene (6 bases). CDR1 and CDR2 (germline): MNHEY, SVGAGI. The CDR3 runs 14 residues. Between the trimmed V and J ends, which lost 5 bases and 2 bases, there was a span of 10 bases. The CDR3 region is CASSLAMAYNEQFF. In nucleotides, the CDR3 is TGTGCCAGCAGTCTAGCGATGGCCTACAATGAGCAGTTCTTC.